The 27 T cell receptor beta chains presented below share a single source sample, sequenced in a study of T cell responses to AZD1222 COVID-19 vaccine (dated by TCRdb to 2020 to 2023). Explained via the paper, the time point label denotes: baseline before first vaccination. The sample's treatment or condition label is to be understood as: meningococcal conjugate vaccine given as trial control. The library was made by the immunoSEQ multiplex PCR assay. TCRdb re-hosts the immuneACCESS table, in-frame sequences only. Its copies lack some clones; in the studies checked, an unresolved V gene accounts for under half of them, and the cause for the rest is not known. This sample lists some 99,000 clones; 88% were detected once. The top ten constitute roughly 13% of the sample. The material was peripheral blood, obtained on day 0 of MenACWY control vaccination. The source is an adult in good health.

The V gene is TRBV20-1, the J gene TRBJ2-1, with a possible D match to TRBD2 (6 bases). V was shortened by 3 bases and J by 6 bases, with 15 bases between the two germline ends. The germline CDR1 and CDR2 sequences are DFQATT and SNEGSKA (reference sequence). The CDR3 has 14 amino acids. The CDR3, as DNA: TGCAGTGCTAGTCGGCTAGCGTTATTCAATGAGCAGTTCTTC. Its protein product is CSASRLALFNEQFF.

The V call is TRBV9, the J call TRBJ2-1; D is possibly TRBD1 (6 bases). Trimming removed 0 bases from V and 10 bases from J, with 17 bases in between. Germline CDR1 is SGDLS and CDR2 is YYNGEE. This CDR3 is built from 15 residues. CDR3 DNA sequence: TGTGCCAGCAGCGTAGAAGGGGCAGGGGCCAAGGAGCAGTTCTTC. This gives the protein CASSVEGAGAKEQFF.

Here the CDR3 reads CASSLLPGNTEAFF. The DNA of the CDR3 is TGTGCCAGCAGCTTACTCCCAGGGAACACTGAAGCTTTCTTT. The J gene is TRBJ1-1, the V gene TRBV7-2, with D unresolved. The CDR3 runs to 14 residues. Looked up from germline, CDR1 is SGHTA and CDR2 is FQGNSA. The ends were cut back, 2 bases at V and 1 base at J, with 8 bases in the middle.

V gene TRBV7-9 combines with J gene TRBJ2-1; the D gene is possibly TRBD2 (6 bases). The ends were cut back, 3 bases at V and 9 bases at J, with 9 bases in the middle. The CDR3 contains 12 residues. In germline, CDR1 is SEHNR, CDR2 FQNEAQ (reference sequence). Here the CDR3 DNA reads TGTGCCAGCAGCTTCCGGGGGATTGAGCAGTTCTTC. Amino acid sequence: CASSFRGIEQFF.

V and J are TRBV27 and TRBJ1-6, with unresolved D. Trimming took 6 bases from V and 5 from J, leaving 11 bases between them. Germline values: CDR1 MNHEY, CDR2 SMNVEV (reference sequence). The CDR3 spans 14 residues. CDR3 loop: CASSREKNNSPLHF. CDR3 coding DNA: TGTGCCAGCAGCCGGGAAAAGAATAATTCACCCCTCCACTTT.

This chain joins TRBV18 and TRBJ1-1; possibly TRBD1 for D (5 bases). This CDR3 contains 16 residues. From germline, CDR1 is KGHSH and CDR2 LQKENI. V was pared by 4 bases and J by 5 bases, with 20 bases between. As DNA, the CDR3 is TGTGCCAGCTCACAAAGGCGGGACCTTAAAGAGACTGAAGCTTTCTTT. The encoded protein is CASSQRRDLKETEAFF.

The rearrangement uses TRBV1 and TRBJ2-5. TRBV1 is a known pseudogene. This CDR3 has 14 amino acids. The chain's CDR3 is CTSRGPRYQETQYF. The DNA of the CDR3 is TGCACTTCCCGGGGCCCCCGGTACCAAGAGACCCAGTACTTC.

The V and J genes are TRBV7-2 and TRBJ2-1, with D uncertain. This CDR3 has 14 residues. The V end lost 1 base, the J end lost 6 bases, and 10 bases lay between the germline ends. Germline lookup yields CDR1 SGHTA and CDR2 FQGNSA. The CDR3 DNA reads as TGTGCCAGCAGCTTAGATCGCCTGGGCAATGAGCAGTTCTTC. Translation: CASSLDRLGNEQFF. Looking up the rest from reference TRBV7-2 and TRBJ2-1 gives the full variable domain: GAGVSQSPSNKVTEKGKDVELRCDPISGHTALYWYRQSLGQGLEFLIYFQGNSAPDKSGLPSDRFSAERTGGSVSTLTIQRTQQEDSAVYLCASSLDRLGNEQFFGPGTRLTVL.

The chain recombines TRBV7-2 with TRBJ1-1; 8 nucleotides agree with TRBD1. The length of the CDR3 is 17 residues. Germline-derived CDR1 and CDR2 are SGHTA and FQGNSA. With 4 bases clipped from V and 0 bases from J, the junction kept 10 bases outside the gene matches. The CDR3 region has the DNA TGTGCCAGCAGCTCCCGACAGGGGACAAGGGTGAACACTGAAGCTTTCTTT. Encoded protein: CASSSRQGTRVNTEAFF.

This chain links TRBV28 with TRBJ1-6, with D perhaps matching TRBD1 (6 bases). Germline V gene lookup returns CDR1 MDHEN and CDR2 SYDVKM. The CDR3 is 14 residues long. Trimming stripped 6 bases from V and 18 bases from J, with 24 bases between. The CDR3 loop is CASSRGQGPRSDHF. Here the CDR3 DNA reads TGTGCCAGCAGCCGAGGGCAGGGGCCCCGGTCGGACCACTTT.

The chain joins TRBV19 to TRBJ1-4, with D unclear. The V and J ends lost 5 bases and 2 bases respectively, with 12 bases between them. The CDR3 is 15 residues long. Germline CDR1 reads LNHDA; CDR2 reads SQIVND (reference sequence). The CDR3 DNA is TGTGCCAGTAGTTCGGGATTCGGGACTAATGAAAAACTGTTTTTT. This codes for CASSSGFGTNEKLFF. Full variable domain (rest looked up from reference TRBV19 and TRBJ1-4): DGGITQSPKYLFRKEGQNVTLSCEQNLNHDAMYWYRQDPGQGLRLIYYSQIVNDFQKGDIAEGYSVSREKKESFPLTVTSAQKNPTAFYLCASSSGFGTNEKLFFGSGTQLSVL.

The CDR3 region is CASSLDREGGYTF. Here the CDR3 DNA reads TGCGCCAGCAGCCTCGACAGGGAAGGCGGCTACACCTTC. The V gene is TRBV4-1, the J gene TRBJ1-2, with 7 nucleotides matching TRBD1. The CDR3 covers 13 residues. Unmatched junction bases numbered 7, after V lost 4 bases and J lost 8 bases. From germline, CDR1 is MGHRA and CDR2 YSYEKL.

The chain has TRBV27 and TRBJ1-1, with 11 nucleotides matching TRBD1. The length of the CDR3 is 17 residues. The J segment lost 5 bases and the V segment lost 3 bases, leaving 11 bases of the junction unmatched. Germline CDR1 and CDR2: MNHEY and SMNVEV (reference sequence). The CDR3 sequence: CASSLGDRGRNRTEAFF. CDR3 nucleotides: TGTGCCAGCAGTTTGGGGGACAGGGGGAGGAATAGAACTGAAGCTTTCTTT.

The CDR3, as DNA: TGTGCCTGGAGTTTTTGGGGGACTGAAGCTTTCTTT. As protein: CAWSFWGTEAFF. The chain recombines TRBV30 with TRBJ1-1; possibly TRBD1 for D (5 bases). The V gene lost 2 bases and the J gene lost 5 bases, with 9 bases spanning the gap. CDR1 and CDR2 from the germline V gene are GTSNPN and SVGIG (reference sequence). The CDR3 loop spans 12 amino acids.

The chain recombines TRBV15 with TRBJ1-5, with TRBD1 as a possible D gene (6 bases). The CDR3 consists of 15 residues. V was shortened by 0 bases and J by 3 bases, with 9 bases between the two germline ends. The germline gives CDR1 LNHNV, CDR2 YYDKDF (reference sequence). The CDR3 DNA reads TGTGCCACCAGCAGAGACAAGGGGGTCAATCAGCCCCAGCATTTT. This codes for CATSRDKGVNQPQHF.

The CDR3 DNA reads as TGTGCCAGCAGTTTAATGGGGGGCGTAGCCAATCAGCCCCAGCATTTT. The encoded protein is CASSLMGGVANQPQHF. V is TRBV27 and J is TRBJ1-5, with D maybe TRBD1 (6 bases). The germline gives CDR1 MNHEY, CDR2 SMNVEV (reference sequence). The CDR3 is made up of 16 amino acids. V shed 2 bases and J shed 3 bases, with 14 bases lying between them.

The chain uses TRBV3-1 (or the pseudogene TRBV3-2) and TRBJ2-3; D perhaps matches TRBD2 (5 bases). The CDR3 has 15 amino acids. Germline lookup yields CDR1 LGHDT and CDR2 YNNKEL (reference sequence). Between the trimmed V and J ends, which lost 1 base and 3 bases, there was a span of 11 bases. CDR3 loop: CASSQGVRVTDTQYF. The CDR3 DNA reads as TGTGCCAGCAGCCAAGGTGTGAGGGTTACAGATACGCAGTATTTT.

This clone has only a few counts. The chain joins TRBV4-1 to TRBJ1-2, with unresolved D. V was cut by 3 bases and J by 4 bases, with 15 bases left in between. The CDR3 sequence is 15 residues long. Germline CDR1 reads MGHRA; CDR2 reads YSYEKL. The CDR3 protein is CASSHPLGALYGYTF. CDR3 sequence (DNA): TGCGCCAGCAGCCATCCTCTTGGAGCTCTCTATGGCTACACCTTC.

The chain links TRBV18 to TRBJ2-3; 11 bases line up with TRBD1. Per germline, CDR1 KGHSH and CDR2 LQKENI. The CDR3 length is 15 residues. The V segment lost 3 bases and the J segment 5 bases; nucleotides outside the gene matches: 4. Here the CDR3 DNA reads TGTGCCAGCTCACCTCTCGGGACAGGGGGAGATACGCAGTATTTT. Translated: CASSPLGTGGDTQYF.

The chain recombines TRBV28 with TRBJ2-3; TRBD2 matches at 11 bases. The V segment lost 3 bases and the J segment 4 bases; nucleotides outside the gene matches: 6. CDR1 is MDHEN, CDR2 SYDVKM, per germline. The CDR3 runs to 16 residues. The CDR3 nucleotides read TGTGCCAGCAGTTTTAGCGGGGGGGCCCCCTCAGATACGCAGTATTTT. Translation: CASSFSGGAPSDTQYF.

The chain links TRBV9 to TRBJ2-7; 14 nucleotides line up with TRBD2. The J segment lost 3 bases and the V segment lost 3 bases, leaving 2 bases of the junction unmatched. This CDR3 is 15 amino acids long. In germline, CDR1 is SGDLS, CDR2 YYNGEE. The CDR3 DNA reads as TGTGCCAGCAGCGGAGGGACTAGCGGGAGCTACGAGCAGTACTTC. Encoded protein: CASSGGTSGSYEQYF.

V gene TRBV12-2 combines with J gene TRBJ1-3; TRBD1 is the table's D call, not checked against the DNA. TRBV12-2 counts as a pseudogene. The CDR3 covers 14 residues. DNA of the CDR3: TGTGCAAGTCGCTTAGCCGTTGGCTTAAACACCATATATTTT. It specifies CASRLAVGLNTIYF.

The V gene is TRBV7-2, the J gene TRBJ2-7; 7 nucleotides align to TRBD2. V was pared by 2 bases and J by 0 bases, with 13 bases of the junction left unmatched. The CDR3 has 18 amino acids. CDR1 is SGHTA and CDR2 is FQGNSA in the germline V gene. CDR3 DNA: TGTGCCAGCAGCTTATGGCCTAGCGGACAAATAAGCTCCTACGAGCAGTACTTC. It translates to CASSLWPSGQISSYEQYF.

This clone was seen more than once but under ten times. The DNA for the CDR3 is TGTGCCAGCAGTCCTCGACAGGGAACCTATGGCTACACCTTC. Translating gives CASSPRQGTYGYTF. The chain employs TRBV9 and TRBJ1-2; 7 bases are a match to TRBD1. The CDR3 loop spans 14 amino acids. V was clipped by 5 bases and J by 4 bases; unmatched bases: 8. Germline V gene lookup returns CDR1 SGDLS and CDR2 YYNGEE.

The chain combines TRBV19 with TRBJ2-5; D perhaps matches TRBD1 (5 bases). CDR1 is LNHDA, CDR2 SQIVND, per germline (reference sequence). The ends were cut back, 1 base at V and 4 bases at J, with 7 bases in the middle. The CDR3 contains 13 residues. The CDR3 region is CASSIAGSETQYF. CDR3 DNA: TGTGCCAGTAGTATAGCAGGGTCAGAGACCCAGTACTTC.

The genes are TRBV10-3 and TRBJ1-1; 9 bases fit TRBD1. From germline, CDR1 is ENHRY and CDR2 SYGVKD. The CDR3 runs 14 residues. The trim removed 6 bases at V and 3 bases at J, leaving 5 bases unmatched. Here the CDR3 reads CAISPGQGDTEAFF. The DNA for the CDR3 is TGTGCCATCAGCCCGGGACAGGGCGACACTGAAGCTTTCTTT.

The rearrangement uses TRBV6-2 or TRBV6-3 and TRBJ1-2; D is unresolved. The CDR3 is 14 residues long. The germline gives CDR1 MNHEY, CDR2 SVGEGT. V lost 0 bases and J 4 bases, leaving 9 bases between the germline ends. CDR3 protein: CASSYSAGIYGYTF. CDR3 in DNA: TGTGCCAGCAGTTACTCCGCGGGCATCTATGGCTACACCTTC.